In this sample, the clone carrying this TCR beta chain turned up once. The CDR3 extends over 15 amino acids. V lost 0 bases to trimming and J lost 5 bases, with 13 bases between them. From germline, CDR1 is MNHEY and CDR2 SVGEGT. The source of the sample is a study of blood T cell repertoires in COVID-19. Overall study: COVID-19 samples from acute and convalescent phases originated in the United States, Italy and Spain. PBMCs, B-cell-depleted T cells, or T cells provided the cDNA or gDNA that made up the material.

Repertoires were generated with immunoSEQ multiplex PCR, while TCRdb's copy carries only in-frame clones and drops some. Among about 220,000 clones listed, approximately 78% were seen once. The clonotype was recovered from a woman in her seventies with COVID-19, enrolled during active disease. This chain uses TRBV6-2 or TRBV6-3 with TRBJ1-2; D is possibly TRBD1 (5 bases). The sequenced sample consisted of peripheral blood. The CDR3 spells CASSYSRSPGYGYTF. CDR3 nucleotide sequence: TGTGCCAGCAGTTACTCGCGCAGCCCAGGGTATGGCTACACCTTC.